The 21 T cell receptor beta chains reported below all come from one sample, sequenced in a study of OX40 agonist ivuxolimab in advanced cancers. Sequencing used immunoSEQ multiplex PCR; TCRdb keeps in-frame clones, though not all of them. Among 40,000 to 45,000 clones, around 93% were seen once, and the ten largest hold approximately 16%. Sequences were derived from CD4+ or CD8+ T cells sorted from blood, sampled in a trial of the OX40 agonist ivuxolimab. The receptors shown here come from an adult with an advanced solid tumor such as melanoma, head and neck, liver or kidney cancer.

CDR3 region: CASSPGNEQYF. The CDR3 DNA is TGTGCCAGCAGCCCCGGTAACGAGCAGTACTTC. The gene calls are TRBV11-2 and TRBJ2-7; D uncertain. CDR3 size: 11 residues. The V gene lost 5 bases and the J gene lost 5 bases, with 7 bases spanning the gap. Germline loops: CDR1 SGHAT, CDR2 FQNNGV.

This rearrangement joins TRBV10-1 to TRBJ1-5, with TRBD1 as a possible D gene (5 bases). The CDR3 is made up of 15 amino acids. Trimming removed 11 bases at V and 6 bases at J, with 23 bases between. Germline-derived CDR1 and CDR2 are WNHNN and SYGVQD (reference sequence). The CDR3 sequence: CAGLSGGGRGQPQHF. CDR3 DNA: TGCGCCGGCCTATCGGGGGGTGGAAGAGGTCAGCCCCAGCATTTT.

This chain joins TRBV29-1 and TRBJ2-3; possibly TRBD1 or TRBD2 for D (5 bases each). Deletions cut 6 bases from V and 14 bases from J, with 15 bases between. The CDR3 length is 10 residues. Germline V lookup: CDR1 SQVTM, CDR2 ANQGSEA. The CDR3 loop reads CSVITGGRYF. CDR3 coding DNA: TGCAGCGTAATAACTGGGGGTCGGTATTTT.

The chain has TRBV10-3 and TRBJ2-7; 11 bases are shared with TRBD2. The germline gives CDR1 ENHRY, CDR2 SYGVKD. V was clipped by 4 bases and J by 4 bases; unmatched bases: 6. The CDR3 contains 15 residues. CDR3 in DNA: TGTGCCATCAGTGCCGGGACTAGCGGATCATACGAGCAGTACTTC. This translates into CAISAGTSGSYEQYF.

The V call is TRBV11-1, the J call TRBJ2-5; D may be TRBD2 (5 bases). CDR1 is SGHAT, CDR2 FQDESV, per germline (reference sequence). CDR3 length: 14 amino acids. Trimming stripped 3 bases from V and 5 bases from J, with 13 bases between. The CDR3 nucleotides read TGTGCCAGCAGCTTGGGCGGGCCCACGGAGACCCAGTACTTC. Protein sequence: CASSLGGPTETQYF.

The rearrangement joins TRBV7-2 to TRBJ2-7, with 10 positions matching TRBD2. Germline V gene sequence: CDR1 SGHTA, CDR2 FQGNSA. The CDR3 has 16 residues. V was clipped by 7 bases and J by 3 bases; unmatched bases: 12. The CDR3 loop is CASTKATSGSRYEQYF. CDR3 DNA: TGTGCCAGCACCAAGGCGACTAGCGGGTCCCGCTACGAGCAGTACTTC.

V and J are TRBV19 and TRBJ1-1; the D is unclear. Germline V gene sequence: CDR1 LNHDA, CDR2 SQIVND (reference sequence). The V gene lost 3 bases and the J gene lost 0 bases, with 17 bases spanning the gap. This CDR3 has 17 amino acids. The DNA of the CDR3 is TGTGCCAGTAGTATTTTCACATGGAGTCCGATGAACACTGAAGCTTTCTTT. This sequence encodes CASSIFTWSPMNTEAFF.

This sequence joins TRBV11-2 and TRBJ1-1; D remains unclear. V lost 1 base and J 8 bases, leaving 11 bases between the germline ends. Germline V gives CDR1 SGHAT, CDR2 FQNNGV. The CDR3 totals 13 residues. CDR3 loop: CASSLVVDSEAFF. DNA of the CDR3: TGTGCCAGCAGCTTAGTCGTGGATTCCGAAGCTTTCTTT. The full variable domain, with the rest looked up from reference TRBV11-2 and TRBJ1-1, is EAGVAQSPRYKIIEKRQSVAFWCNPISGHATLYWYQQILGQGPKLLIQFQNNGVVDDSQLPKDRFSAERLKGVDSTLKIQPAKLEDSAVYLCASSLVVDSEAFFGQGTRLTVV.

The V gene is TRBV7-9, the J gene TRBJ1-2; D uncertain. The CDR3 has 15 residues. Germline V gene lookup returns CDR1 SEHNR and CDR2 FQNEAQ (reference sequence). Trimming took 5 bases from V and 2 from J, leaving 15 bases between them. As DNA, the CDR3 is TGTGCCAGCAGCCCCAGACAAGGCAGGAACTATGGCTACACCTTC. Amino acids: CASSPRQGRNYGYTF.

The chain uses TRBV27 and TRBJ2-5; D is uncertain. This CDR3 contains 16 residues. The ends were cut back, 4 bases at V and 1 base at J, with 16 bases in the middle. Looked up from germline, CDR1 is MNHEY and CDR2 is SMNVEV (reference sequence). The CDR3 DNA follows: TGTGCCAGCAGTTCCATCGGGCAGACTCGCCAAGAGACCCAGTACTTC. Residues: CASSSIGQTRQETQYF.

J is TRBJ2-3 and V is TRBV4-1; D ambiguous. Germline V gene lookup returns CDR1 MGHRA and CDR2 YSYEKL. V gave up 5 bases and J gave up 5 bases, with 11 bases separating them. The length of the CDR3 is 13 residues. CDR3 in DNA: TGCGCCAGCAGCTCACCATCCGGAGATACGCAGTATTTT. Translating it yields CASSSPSGDTQYF.

V usage is TRBV5-6 and J usage is TRBJ2-7, with 9 bases that match TRBD2. The germline gives CDR1 SGHDT, CDR2 YYEEEE. Losses at the gene ends were 1 base for V and 2 bases for J; bases not matched to a gene: 4. The CDR3 length is 15 residues. The CDR3 coding sequence is TGTGCCAGCAGCTTGTTGACTAGCGGCCCCTACGAGCAGTACTTC. Its protein is CASSLLTSGPYEQYF.

The chain carries TRBV28 and TRBJ1-2; D not resolved. The germline V gene has CDR1 MDHEN and CDR2 SYDVKM. The germline V and J ends were trimmed by 8 bases and 5 bases, with 15 bases remaining between them. The CDR3 has 13 residues. The CDR3 protein is CASRKTLRYGYTF. DNA for the CDR3: TGTGCCAGCCGCAAGACCCTGCGGTATGGCTACACCTTC.

The V and J genes are TRBV6-5 and TRBJ2-3; D is possibly TRBD2 (5 bases). This CDR3 comprises 14 residues. The V end was cut by 6 bases, the J end by 6 bases, with 16 bases between. Germline CDR1 reads MNHEY; CDR2 reads SVGAGI. As DNA, the CDR3 is TGTGCCAGCAGCCGACCGGGATTGGCGGATACGCAGTATTTT. This encodes CASSRPGLADTQYF.

J is TRBJ1-1 and V is TRBV19; TRBD1 matches at 7 bases. The CDR3 has 15 amino acids. J lost 1 base, V lost 3 bases, and 5 bases had no gene match. Germline loops: CDR1 LNHDA, CDR2 SQIVND (reference sequence). The DNA for the CDR3 is TGTGCCAGTAGTATCGGTTCAGGGGGGAACACTGAAGCTTTCTTT. Residues: CASSIGSGGNTEAFF.

This chain links TRBV6-5 with TRBJ2-2, with D perhaps TRBD2 (6 bases). V shed 6 bases and J shed 4 bases, with 9 bases lying between them. From germline, CDR1 is MNHEY and CDR2 SVGAGI. The CDR3 is made up of 13 amino acids. Written as DNA, the CDR3 is TGTGCCAGCAGCGGGAGTGGCACCGGGGAGCTGTTTTTT. Protein: CASSGSGTGELFF.

The chain recombines TRBV11-2 with TRBJ2-1; 8 bases are shared with TRBD1. Germline V CDR1 and CDR2: SGHAT, FQNNGV. This CDR3 contains 16 residues. J lost 7 bases, V lost 7 bases, and 15 bases had no gene match. CDR3 nucleotides: TGTGCCAGCACTCCATCAAGCGGACAGGGTTTAAATGAGCAGTTCTTC. Translated, it gives CASTPSSGQGLNEQFF.

This clone is a singleton in its sample. CDR3 DNA: TGTGCCATCAGTCCCAGACTAAAAGCCAAAAACATTCAGTACTTC. Translating gives CAISPRLKAKNIQYF. The rearrangement joins TRBV10-3 to TRBJ2-4; weak D call: TRBD2 (5 bases). The CDR3 sequence is 15 residues long. Germline CDR1 reads ENHRY; CDR2 reads SYGVKD. V was trimmed by 5 bases and J by 0 bases, leaving 11 bases between them.

The rearrangement joins TRBV9 to TRBJ2-6; D is perhaps TRBD1 (5 bases). The CDR3 extends over 18 amino acids. The germline CDR1 and CDR2 sequences are SGDLS and YYNGEE. V gave up 0 bases and J gave up 2 bases, with 15 bases separating them. In nucleotides, the CDR3 is TGTGCCAGCAGCGTAGCAGGTTCAGGGCCACCTGGGGCCAACGTCCTGACTTTC. Encoded protein: CASSVAGSGPPGANVLTF. Drawing the rest from reference TRBV9 and TRBJ2-6, the complete variable domain is DSGVTQTPKHLITATGQRVTLRCSPRSGDLSVYWYQQSLDQGLQFLIQYYNGEERAKGNILERFSAQQFPDLHSELNLSSLELGDSALYFCASSVAGSGPPGANVLTFGAGSRLTVL.

The chain carries TRBV27 and TRBJ2-1; 8 bases map to TRBD2. The CDR3 is 16 residues long. Germline CDR1 and CDR2: MNHEY and SMNVEV (reference sequence). V was pared by 0 bases and J by 2 bases, with 3 bases of the junction left unmatched. CDR3 in amino acids: CASSLSPGLAYNEQFF. The CDR3 DNA is TGTGCCAGCAGTTTATCGCCGGGACTAGCCTACAATGAGCAGTTCTTC.

V gene TRBV10-3 combines with J gene TRBJ2-7; D not resolved. The length of the CDR3 is 16 residues. The ends were cut back, 3 bases at V and 0 bases at J, with 15 bases in the middle. Per germline, CDR1 ENHRY and CDR2 SYGVKD. CDR3 nucleotides: TGTGCCATCAGTGAAGTAAGGATTATTAGCTCCTACGAGCAGTACTTC. This sequence encodes CAISEVRIISSYEQYF.